This TCR beta chain was sequenced during a study of regulatory T cells in long-lasting Graves disease. Background on the study: Persistent Graves' disease required over 5 years of antithyroid drugs and positive TSH receptor antibodies. Notes on the study in general: Graves' patients with persistent disease showed TCR diversity lower than patients newly diagnosed.

Details on this clonotype: Its specificity is not known.

Time point described: persistent/refractory GD, antithyroid drugs over 5 years with positive TRAb. PBMCs were the source of the RNA used for TCR sequencing. To make TCR beta libraries, researchers used iRepertoire HTBI primers and Arm-PCR of CDR3 regions. TCRdb analysed the multiplex PCR reads with MiXCR anew, one entry per CDR3 protein. The data contain 350,000 to 450,000 distinct CDR3 sequences, roughly 25% of them singletons. This specimen was peripheral blood mononuclear cells (PBMCs), taken when the disease was refractory, from a patient treated with antithyroid drugs. The clonotype originates from a woman aged 40 to 55 with Graves disease.

The CDR3 region has the DNA TGCAGTGCCAATAAGGGACTAGCGGAAGAGACCCAGTACTTC. Residues: CSANKGLAEETQYF. The chain has TRBV20-1 and TRBJ2-5; 11 positions match TRBD2. The V segment lost 6 bases and the J segment 3 bases; nucleotides outside the gene matches: 6. This CDR3 is 14 amino acids long. In germline, CDR1 is DFQATT, CDR2 SNEGSKA (reference sequence).